Following are 18 T cell receptor beta chains from one sample sequenced in a study of shared clonotypes between healthy human individuals. Assay: immunoSEQ multiplex PCR; the TCRdb copy retains only in-frame clones and omits some. The table shows 490,000 or so clones, with less than 80% occurring only once. Material for sequencing was PBMCs. The receptors originated from a woman in her thirties or forties in good health. Some clones in this sample may be carry-over from other donors' samples.

This clone was detected a few times. V is TRBV6-5 and J is TRBJ1-2; D is perhaps TRBD1 (5 bases). The germline V gene encodes CDR1 MNHEY and CDR2 SVGAGI. V lost 6 bases and J lost 8, with 22 bases in between. This CDR3 spans 15 amino acids. CDR3 in DNA: TGTGCCAGCAGCACACAAGGTGGGGGTATCGGAGGCTACACCTTC. This codes for CASSTQGGGIGGYTF.

This clone has just a few counts. The chain employs TRBV7-9 and TRBJ2-3, with D unclear. There are 14 residues in the CDR3. V was shortened by 5 bases and J by 0 bases, with 9 bases between the two germline ends. The germline V gene has CDR1 SEHNR and CDR2 FQNEAQ (reference sequence). CDR3 nucleotides: TGTGCCAGCAGCCTATATGACAGCACAGATACGCAGTATTTT. Its translation: CASSLYDSTDTQYF.

This sequence joins TRBV7-2 and TRBJ2-2, with 9 bases lining up with TRBD2. This CDR3 has 15 amino acids. CDR1 and CDR2 (germline): SGHTA, FQGNSA. The V gene end was trimmed by 4 bases and the J gene end by 6 bases; junction bases not matched to a gene: 6. The CDR3 bases are TGTGCCAGCAGCTACATAGCGGGAGAATCCGGGGAGCTGTTTTTT. It is translated as CASSYIAGESGELFF.

J is TRBJ2-2 and V is TRBV19, with 8 bases matching TRBD2. The ends lost 8 bases at V and 4 bases at J; junction bases unmatched: 9. Germline assignment: CDR1 LNHDA and CDR2 SQIVND (reference sequence). This CDR3 is 15 amino acids long. CDR3 in amino acids: CASRLPGLVTGELFF. CDR3 nucleotide sequence: TGTGCCAGTCGCTTGCCGGGACTAGTCACCGGGGAGCTGTTTTTT.

This chain joins TRBV2 and TRBJ2-2, with D unclear. Per the germline V gene, CDR1 is SNHLY and CDR2 is FYNNEI. This CDR3 has 16 residues. The V gene lost 5 bases and the J gene lost 0 bases, with 13 bases spanning the gap. DNA of the CDR3: TGTGCCAGCAGTCGAAGCAGGCCACCGAACACCGGGGAGCTGTTTTTT. Translating it yields CASSRSRPPNTGELFF.

The rearrangement uses TRBV2 and TRBJ2-3; D may be TRBD2 (6 bases). The germline V gene encodes CDR1 SNHLY and CDR2 FYNNEI. This CDR3 has 17 amino acids. The ends were cut back, 4 bases at V and 2 bases at J, with 19 bases in the middle. This CDR3 is CASSVTAGYPNTDTQYF. In DNA, the CDR3 is TGTGCCAGCAGTGTGACCGCGGGATACCCAAACACAGATACGCAGTATTTT.

The V and J genes are TRBV5-8 and TRBJ1-1; the D is unclear. The CDR3 has 14 residues. Between the trimmed V and J ends, which lost 4 bases and 1 base, there was a span of 11 bases. Germline V gives CDR1 SGHTS, CDR2 YDEGEE. The CDR3 loop is CASSTRLENTEAFF. The CDR3 region has the DNA TGTGCCAGCAGCACCCGGTTGGAGAACACTGAAGCTTTCTTT.

The V call is TRBV7-2, the J call TRBJ2-1, with TRBD2 matching over 12 bases. CDR1 SGHTA and CDR2 FQGNSA come from the germline V gene. Germline trimming cut 5 bases from V and 3 bases from J; bases unmatched to any gene: 2. CDR3 length equals 15 residues. This chain's CDR3 is CASSVTSGSYNEQFF. Here the CDR3 DNA reads TGTGCCAGCAGCGTGACTAGCGGGAGCTACAATGAGCAGTTCTTC.

The rearrangement links TRBV2 to TRBJ1-1, with D unclear. Trimming shortened V by 6 bases and J by 7 bases, and 12 bases separated the two germline ends. Per the germline V gene, CDR1 is SNHLY and CDR2 is FYNNEI. This CDR3 has 12 amino acids. CDR3 in amino acids: CASSAGEGEAFF. CDR3 in DNA: TGTGCCAGCAGCGCCGGAGAGGGTGAAGCTTTCTTT.

The CDR3 protein is CASSLSLAGNTIYF. The DNA of the CDR3 is TGTGCCAGCAGCTTATCCTTGGCTGGAAACACCATATATTTT. The J gene is TRBJ1-3, the V gene TRBV11-2, with no clear D. This CDR3 contains 14 residues. V lost 2 bases to trimming and J lost 2 bases, with 7 bases between them. Germline CDR1 reads SGHAT; CDR2 reads FQNNGV.

The chain combines TRBV30 with TRBJ2-7; D is perhaps TRBD2 (7 bases). V was clipped by 5 bases and J by 5 bases, with 13 bases between them. Germline CDR1 is GTSNPN and CDR2 is SVGIG (reference sequence). The CDR3 runs to 12 residues. This CDR3 reads CAWSMGGHEQYF. The CDR3 DNA reads as TGTGCCTGGTCTATGGGGGGGCACGAGCAGTACTTC.

This clone was observed a single time. The rearrangement joins TRBV19 to TRBJ1-2; no reliable D call. V lost 1 base and J lost 3, with 3 bases in between. Germline CDR1 reads LNHDA; CDR2 reads SQIVND (reference sequence). The CDR3 has 12 amino acids. CDR3 in DNA: TGTGCCAGTAGTATAGCCGACTATGGCTACACCTTC. Amino acid sequence: CASSIADYGYTF.

This chain uses TRBV7-8 with TRBJ2-3; no reliable D call. The CDR3 contains 14 residues. Trimming removed 1 base at V and 2 bases at J, with 7 bases between. The germline V gene encodes CDR1 SGHVS and CDR2 FQNEAQ. The CDR3 nucleotides are TGTGCCAGCAGCTTAGACCGGCTCACAGATACGCAGTATTTT. This translates into CASSLDRLTDTQYF.

Turning to this clone: This same CDR3 is encoded by further DNA sequences in the sample. V gene TRBV30 combines with J gene TRBJ1-1; TRBD1 matches 7 bases. Germline loops: CDR1 GTSNPN, CDR2 SVGIG (reference sequence). V shed 5 bases and J 1 base; nucleotides not matched to a gene: 1. The CDR3 totals 12 residues. The CDR3 DNA sequence: TGTGCCTGGGGGGACAGGAACACTGAAGCTTTCTTT. It is translated as CAWGDRNTEAFF.

The chain joins TRBV27 to TRBJ2-3; possibly TRBD1 or TRBD2 for D (6 bases each). V dropped 10 bases and J dropped 2 bases, with 10 bases sitting between them. The CDR3 runs to 12 residues. CDR1 MNHEY and CDR2 SMNVEV come from the germline V gene (reference sequence). The CDR3 nucleotides are TGTGCCACCTCGGGGGCCACAGATACGCAGTATTTT. Residues: CATSGATDTQYF.

This sequence joins TRBV5-1 and TRBJ2-2; D gene ambiguous. The ends were cut back, 4 bases at V and 3 bases at J, with 4 bases in the middle. Germline assignment: CDR1 SGHRS and CDR2 YFSETQ. This CDR3 has 12 amino acids. The CDR3 region has the DNA TGCGCCAGCAGCCCTTACACCGGGGAGCTGTTTTTT. Amino acids: CASSPYTGELFF.

J is TRBJ1-4 and V is TRBV18; D gene unclear. The CDR3 length is 16 residues. V lost 3 bases and J lost 4, with 15 bases in between. Germline CDR1 is KGHSH and CDR2 is LQKENI. CDR3 sequence (DNA): TGTGCCAGCTCACCCTACCACGGTAATATTAATGAAAAACTGTTTTTT. It is translated as CASSPYHGNINEKLFF. The full variable domain, rest sourced from reference TRBV18 and TRBJ1-4, is NAGVMQNPRHLVRRRGQEARLRCSPMKGHSHVYWYRQLPEEGLKFMVYLQKENIIDESGMPKERFSAEFPKEGPSILRIQQVVRGDSAAYFCASSPYHGNINEKLFFGSGTQLSVL.

The chain carries TRBV18 and TRBJ2-6, with 9 bases fitting TRBD1. V shed 3 bases, J shed 4 bases, and the junction held 10 bases outside the gene matches. CDR3 length: 18 residues. CDR1 and CDR2 (germline): KGHSH, LQKENI. The CDR3 loop reads CASSPRGQGSSGANVLTF. DNA for the CDR3: TGTGCCAGCTCACCGAGGGGACAGGGTAGTTCCGGGGCCAACGTCCTGACTTTC.